This T cell receptor beta chain derives from a study of T-cell reconstitution after alpha-beta-depleted transplantation in children. Worth noting for this clonotype: Its antigen is undetermined.

This sample's TCRbeta library carried unique molecular identifier barcodes. MiXCR, run by TCRdb on the PCR reads, gives a single entry per CDR3 protein. Found here are a few hundred thousand distinct CDR3 sequences, around 15% of them singletons; the top ten hold approximately 28%. The study, taken as a whole, reports: One year after transplant, T-cell counts and diversity came mostly from newly produced T cells. Two months or so post-transplant, alpha-beta T cells reportedly derived from several hundred expanded graft clones.

V lost 2 bases and J 3 bases, leaving 5 bases between the germline ends. CDR3 size: 13 residues. Per the germline V gene, CDR1 is SGHAT and CDR2 is FQNNGV. This rearrangement joins TRBV11-2 to TRBJ1-5; D gene unclear. The sequencing here drew on PBMCs, mostly from graft donor cells, taken 360 days after TCRalphabeta/CD19-depleted stem cell transplant. This sequence was found in a boy under two years old who had a stem cell transplant for Wiskott-Aldrich syndrome, so the T cells may come from the graft donor. CDR3 bases: TGTGCCAGCAGCTTAAACCTCAATCAGCCCCAGCATTTT. Translation gives CASSLNLNQPQHF.